Below are 16 T cell receptor beta chains sequenced from a single sample in a study of technical replicates of blood from a handful of donors. TCRdb keeps only in-frame clones here, not all; method: immunoSEQ multiplex PCR. The data contain about 81,000 clones, around 92% of them singletons. Sequenced material: T cells isolated from PBMCs. All receptors come from a human donor in good health.

The chain links TRBV9 to TRBJ1-1, with D possibly being TRBD1 (6 bases). V was trimmed by 4 bases and J by 1 base, leaving 11 bases between them. Germline lookup yields CDR1 SGDLS and CDR2 YYNGEE. The CDR3 consists of 14 residues. The CDR3 spells CASSPMGANTEAFF. The CDR3 region has the DNA TGTGCCAGCAGCCCCATGGGGGCGAACACTGAAGCTTTCTTT. The full variable domain, rest sourced from reference TRBV9 and TRBJ1-1, is DSGVTQTPKHLITATGQRVTLRCSPRSGDLSVYWYQQSLDQGLQFLIQYYNGEERAKGNILERFSAQQFPDLHSELNLSSLELGDSALYFCASSPMGANTEAFFGQGTRLTVV.

The chain employs TRBV6-4 and TRBJ2-1, with 9 nucleotides matching TRBD2. The CDR3 is 15 amino acids. V was pared by 4 bases and J by 0 bases, with 1 base of the junction left unmatched. Per the germline V gene, CDR1 is MRHNA and CDR2 is SNTAGT. As DNA, the CDR3 is TGTGCCAGCAGTGGTAGCGGGAGCTCCTACAATGAGCAGTTCTTC. Its protein product is CASSGSGSSYNEQFF.

The rearrangement links TRBV12-5 to TRBJ2-1; unclear D gene. Trimming pared 0 bases from V and 5 bases from J, leaving 11 bases between. The CDR3 is made up of 15 amino acids. CDR1 is LGHNT, CDR2 FRNRAP, per germline. The DNA of the CDR3 is TGTGCTAGTGGTTTGGTACCAAGAAGCAACAATGAGCAGTTCTTC. Translation: CASGLVPRSNNEQFF.

V usage is TRBV14 and J usage is TRBJ2-1; weak D call: TRBD2 (5 bases). Trimming shortened V by 4 bases and J by 7 bases, and 20 bases separated the two germline ends. Germline CDR1 and CDR2: SGHDN and FVKESK. The CDR3 loop spans 16 amino acids. Written as DNA, the CDR3 is TGTGCCAGCAGCCCCCGGGGTCCAGTATTGGGTAATGAGCAGTTCTTC. Amino acid sequence: CASSPRGPVLGNEQFF.

This chain uses TRBV19 with TRBJ1-1, with 8 bases fitting TRBD1. The germline gives CDR1 LNHDA, CDR2 SQIVND (reference sequence). V was pared by 3 bases and J by 0 bases, with 6 bases of the junction left unmatched. CDR3 length equals 16 residues. The CDR3 DNA sequence: TGTGCCAGTAGTATGGGACAGGTTCCCATGAACACTGAAGCTTTCTTT. Amino acids: CASSMGQVPMNTEAFF.

There are a few counts of this clone. The chain is built from TRBV5-1 and TRBJ1-1; 7 nucleotides agree with TRBD1. CDR1 and CDR2 (germline): SGHRS, YFSETQ. The CDR3 extends over 14 amino acids. Trimming at V came to 4 bases and at J to 8 bases, leaving 11 bases not matched to a gene. In DNA form, the CDR3 reads TGCGCCAGCAGCCACGCCGACAGGGCAGTAGAAGCTTTCTTT. Its protein product is CASSHADRAVEAFF.

The chain couples TRBV5-1 to TRBJ2-3; D is possibly TRBD2 (5 bases). There are 20 residues in the CDR3. Germline V gene lookup returns CDR1 SGHRS and CDR2 YFSETQ. Trimming pared 0 bases from V and 2 bases from J, leaving 25 bases between. The CDR3 DNA follows: TGCGCCAGCAGCTTGGACAAACAGAGGGCCCTAGCCAACCTCACAGATACGCAGTATTTT. This sequence encodes CASSLDKQRALANLTDTQYF. The variable domain in full, with the rest retrieved from reference TRBV5-1 and TRBJ2-3, is KAGVTQTPRYLIKTRGQQVTLSCSPISGHRSVSWYQQTPGQGLQFLFEYFSETQRNKGNFPGRFSGRQFSNSRSEMNVSTLELGDSALYLCASSLDKQRALANLTDTQYFGPGTRLTVL.

V gene TRBV27 combines with J gene TRBJ2-7; TRBD1 is a possible D gene (6 bases). The CDR3 consists of 13 residues. Germline-derived CDR1 and CDR2 are MNHEY and SMNVEV (reference sequence). V lost 9 bases to trimming and J lost 2 bases, with 14 bases between them. The CDR3 sequence is CASAWTAAYEQYF. The CDR3 DNA sequence: TGTGCCAGTGCTTGGACAGCCGCCTACGAGCAGTACTTC.

This rearrangement joins TRBV7-3 to TRBJ2-2; D is perhaps TRBD1 (6 bases). CDR1 is SGHTA and CDR2 is FQGTGA in the germline V gene. This CDR3 has 15 residues. V was cut by 1 base and J by 8 bases, with 14 bases left in between. CDR3 sequence: CASSLKGTLLGELFF. DNA for the CDR3: TGTGCCAGCAGCTTAAAGGGGACATTGTTGGGGGAGCTGTTTTTT.

The genes are TRBV6-4 and TRBJ1-5; D gene uncertain. This CDR3 region has 12 residues. The ends were cut back, 8 bases at V and 2 bases at J, with 7 bases in the middle. The V gene's germline CDR1 is MRHNA and CDR2 SNTAGT. The CDR3 DNA follows: TGTGCCAGCCTTCTCCGCAATCAGCCCCAGCATTTT. Translation gives CASLLRNQPQHF.

The genes are TRBV6-1 and TRBJ2-7, with no clear D. Germline V gene data show CDR1 as MNHNS and CDR2 as SASEGT. The CDR3 contains 15 residues. V was shortened by 2 bases and J by 3 bases, with 14 bases between the two germline ends. This CDR3 is CASSEFVGQNYEQYF. CDR3 bases: TGTGCCAGCAGTGAATTTGTTGGGCAGAACTACGAGCAGTACTTC.

This chain uses TRBV5-4 with TRBJ2-5; 9 bases line up with TRBD2. This CDR3 spans 17 amino acids. Germline V lookup: CDR1 SGHNT, CDR2 YYREEE (reference sequence). Losses at the gene ends were 0 bases for V and 4 bases for J; bases not matched to a gene: 10. The CDR3 DNA sequence: TGTGCCAGCAGCTTGGCCAAGAGGACTAGCGACACAGAGACCCAGTACTTC. Its protein product is CASSLAKRTSDTETQYF.

The CDR3 protein is CASSLLFFTSGYNEQFF. DNA of the CDR3: TGTGCCAGCAGCTTACTTTTTTTCACTAGCGGCTACAATGAGCAGTTCTTC. The chain links TRBV7-2 to TRBJ2-1; 8 nucleotides align to TRBD2. CDR1 is SGHTA and CDR2 is FQGNSA in the germline V gene. This CDR3 spans 17 amino acids. V lost 2 bases, J lost 3 bases, and 9 bases stayed unmatched.

The chain is built from TRBV7-9 and TRBJ2-3; maybe TRBD2 (6 bases). Germline V lookup: CDR1 SEHNR, CDR2 FQNEAQ (reference sequence). V shed 4 bases and J shed 0 bases, with 14 bases lying between them. The CDR3 covers 16 residues. Here the CDR3 reads CASSSPGVLSTDTQYF. Here the CDR3 DNA reads TGTGCCAGCAGCTCCCCGGGAGTACTTAGCACAGATACGCAGTATTTT.

This chain connects TRBV9 to TRBJ2-1; 9 bases map to TRBD2. With V trimmed by 2 bases and J by 7 bases, 7 bases remained unmatched. The germline V gene has CDR1 SGDLS and CDR2 YYNGEE. CDR3 length: 15 residues. CDR3 sequence: CASSVSGGPRNEQFF. CDR3 in DNA: TGTGCCAGCAGCGTTAGCGGGGGCCCGAGGAATGAGCAGTTCTTC.

The chain has TRBV5-4 and TRBJ2-3, with TRBD2 as a possible D gene (5 bases). The CDR3 has 15 residues. CDR1 is SGHNT, CDR2 YYREEE, per germline (reference sequence). Trimming stripped 0 bases from V and 5 bases from J, with 13 bases between. In nucleotides, the CDR3 is TGTGCCAGCAGCTTGGCGAACGGGATGGAAGATACGCAGTATTTT. Its translation: CASSLANGMEDTQYF.